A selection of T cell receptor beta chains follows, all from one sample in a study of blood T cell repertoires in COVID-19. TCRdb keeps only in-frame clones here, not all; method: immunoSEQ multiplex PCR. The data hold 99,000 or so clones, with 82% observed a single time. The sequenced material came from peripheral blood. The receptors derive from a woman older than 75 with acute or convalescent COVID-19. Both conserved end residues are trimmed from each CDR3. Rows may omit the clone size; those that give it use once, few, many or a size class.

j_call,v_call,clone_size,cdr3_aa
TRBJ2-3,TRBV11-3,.,ASSPETRLTDTQY
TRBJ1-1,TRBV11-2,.,ASSLAPEAEAF
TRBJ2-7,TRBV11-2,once,ASSSPGLKEQY
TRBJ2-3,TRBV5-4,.,ASSGRLGTDTQY
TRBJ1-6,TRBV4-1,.,ASSQGTNSPLH
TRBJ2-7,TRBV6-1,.,ASSERRELYEQY
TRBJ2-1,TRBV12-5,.,ASGLSGYGNEQF
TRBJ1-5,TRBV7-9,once,ASSLGSQGTQPQH
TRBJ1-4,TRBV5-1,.,ASSLEAAHNEKLF
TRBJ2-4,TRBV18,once,ASSPGEPGNIQY
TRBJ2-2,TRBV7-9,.,ATRGGGELF
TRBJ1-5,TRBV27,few,ASSLVGGNQPQH
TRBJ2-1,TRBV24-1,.,ATSDPGTSGNEQF
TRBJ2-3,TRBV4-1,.,ASSQDGGGTDTQY
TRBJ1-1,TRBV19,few,ASSINQVNTEAF
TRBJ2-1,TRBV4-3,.,ASSQDRGTSGRGNEQF
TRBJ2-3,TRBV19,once,ASSIRQGTDTQY
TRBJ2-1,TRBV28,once,ASSLSGRNEQF
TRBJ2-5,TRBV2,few,ASSLIGGAETQY
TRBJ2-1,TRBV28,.,ASSSLGTSGINEQF
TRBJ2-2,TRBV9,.,ASSALAGLGTGELF
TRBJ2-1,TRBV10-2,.,ASSESGGEYNEQF
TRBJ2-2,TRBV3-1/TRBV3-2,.,ASSLPGPGELF
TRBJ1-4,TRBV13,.,ASSLNTGQGNEKLF
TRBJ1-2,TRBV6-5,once,ASSPRQGDGYT
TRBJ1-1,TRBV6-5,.,ASSYSGVNTEAF
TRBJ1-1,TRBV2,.,ASSLERGTEAF
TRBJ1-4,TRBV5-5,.,ASSWPGQELF
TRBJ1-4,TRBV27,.,ASSSGGGKLF
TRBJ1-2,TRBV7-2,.,ASSYRDSGGYT
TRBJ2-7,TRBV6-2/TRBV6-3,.,ASSPLTGESSYEQY
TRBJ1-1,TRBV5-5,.,ASSLEGQGYTEAF
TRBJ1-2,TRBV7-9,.,ASSSYWGEHGYT
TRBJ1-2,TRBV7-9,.,ASSPIGTGGDYGYT
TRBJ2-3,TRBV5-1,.,ASSLRLAGVEYTTDTQY
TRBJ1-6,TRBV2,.,ASSNQGVNSPLH
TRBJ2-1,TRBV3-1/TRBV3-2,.,ASSQDPGHGNEQF
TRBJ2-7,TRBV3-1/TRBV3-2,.,ASSPREISYEQY
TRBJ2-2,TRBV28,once,ASRRDRGRTGELF
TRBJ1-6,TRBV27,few,ASRASGSGAYNSPLH
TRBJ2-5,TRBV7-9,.,ASSLGTGEGETQY
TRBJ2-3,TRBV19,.,ASSTETSGVGGTDTQY
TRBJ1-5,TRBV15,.,ATSRDYGGVGNQPQH
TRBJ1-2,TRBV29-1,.,SVRSLQGQGYT
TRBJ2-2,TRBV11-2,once,ASSLGLAGRGGELF
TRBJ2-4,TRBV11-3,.,ASSSRGQVKNIQY